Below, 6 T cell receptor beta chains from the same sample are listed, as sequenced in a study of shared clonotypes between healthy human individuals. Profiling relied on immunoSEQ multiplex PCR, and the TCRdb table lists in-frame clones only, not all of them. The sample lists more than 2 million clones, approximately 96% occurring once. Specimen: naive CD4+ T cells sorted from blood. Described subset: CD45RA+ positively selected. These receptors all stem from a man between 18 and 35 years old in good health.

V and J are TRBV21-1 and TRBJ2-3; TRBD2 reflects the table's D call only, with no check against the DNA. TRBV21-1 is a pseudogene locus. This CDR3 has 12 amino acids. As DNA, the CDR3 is TGTGCCAGCAGCAATATTGCAGATACGCAGTATTTT. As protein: CASSNIADTQYF.

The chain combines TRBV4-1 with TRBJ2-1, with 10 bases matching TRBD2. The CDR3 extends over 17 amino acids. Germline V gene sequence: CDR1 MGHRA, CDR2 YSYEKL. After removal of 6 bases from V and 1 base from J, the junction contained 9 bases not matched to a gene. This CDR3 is CASRMASGGISYNEQFF. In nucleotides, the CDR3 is TGCGCCAGCAGGATGGCTAGCGGGGGTATTTCCTACAATGAGCAGTTCTTC.

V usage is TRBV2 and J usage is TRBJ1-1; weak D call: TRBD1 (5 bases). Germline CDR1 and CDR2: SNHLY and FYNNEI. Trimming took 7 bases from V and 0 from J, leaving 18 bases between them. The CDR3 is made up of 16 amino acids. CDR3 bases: TGTGCCAGCATTTGGGGAGGGGTCAATTTGAACACTGAAGCTTTCTTT. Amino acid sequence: CASIWGGVNLNTEAFF.

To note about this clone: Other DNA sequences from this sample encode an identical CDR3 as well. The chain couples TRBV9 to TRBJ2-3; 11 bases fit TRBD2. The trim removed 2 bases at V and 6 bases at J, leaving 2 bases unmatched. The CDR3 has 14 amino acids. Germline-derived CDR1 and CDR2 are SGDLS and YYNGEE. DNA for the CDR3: TGTGCCAGCAGCGTGGGACTAGCGGCCGATACGCAGTATTTT. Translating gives CASSVGLAADTQYF.

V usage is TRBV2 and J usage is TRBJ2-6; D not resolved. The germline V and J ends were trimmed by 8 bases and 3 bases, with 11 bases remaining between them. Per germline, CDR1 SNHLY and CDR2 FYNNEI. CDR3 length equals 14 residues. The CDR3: CASARSYGANVLTF. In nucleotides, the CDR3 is TGTGCCAGCGCCCGGAGTTATGGGGCCAACGTCCTGACTTTC.

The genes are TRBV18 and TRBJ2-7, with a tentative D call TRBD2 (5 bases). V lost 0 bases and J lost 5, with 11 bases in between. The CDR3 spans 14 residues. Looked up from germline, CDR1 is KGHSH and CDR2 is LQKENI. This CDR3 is CASSPPRDPDEQYF. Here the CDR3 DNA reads TGTGCCAGCTCACCACCTCGGGATCCCGACGAGCAGTACTTC.